This entry lists 29 T cell receptor beta chains sequenced from one sample in a study of cytomegalovirus exposure and HLA in healthy donors. 13 Jbeta primers and 60 Vbeta primers were used for the PCR. Only in-frame clones appear in the TCRdb table, and some are missing; sequencing was by immunoSEQ multiplex PCR. The sample lists about 210,000 clones, over 75% occurring once. The sample was PBMCs. The receptors here all came from a boy aged 5-17 years in good health and CMV-seronegative.

Notes on this clone: Other DNA sequences in the same sample also yield this CDR3. The chain links TRBV6-1 to TRBJ2-7, with TRBD1 matching over 8 bases. Germline CDR1 MNHNS, CDR2 SASEGT. The CDR3 runs to 14 residues. The V segment lost 7 bases and the J segment 1 base; nucleotides outside the gene matches: 6. The CDR3 bases are TGTGCCAGCACCGTGGACAGGGCTTCCTACGAGCAGTACTTC. Protein: CASTVDRASYEQYF.

The chain joins TRBV5-1 to TRBJ2-2; 7 nucleotides align to TRBD1. CDR1 and CDR2 (germline): SGHRS, YFSETQ. V was pared by 0 bases and J by 3 bases, with 2 bases of the junction left unmatched. This CDR3 is 15 amino acids long. Here the CDR3 DNA reads TGCGCCAGCAGCTTGGAGGGGGCGGACACCGGGGAGCTGTTTTTT. Translated, it gives CASSLEGADTGELFF.

V usage is TRBV21-1 and J usage is TRBJ1-1; the tabulated D call, TRBD1, remains unverified against the DNA. TRBV21-1 is noted as a pseudogene. This CDR3 region has 19 residues. This chain's CDR3 is CASSHKRGQGTVVNTEAFF. The CDR3 DNA reads TGTGCCAGCAGTCATAAGAGGGGACAGGGTACGGTAGTGAACACTGAAGCTTTCTTT.

J is TRBJ1-1 and V is TRBV2, with TRBD1 matching 9 bases. Germline lookup yields CDR1 SNHLY and CDR2 FYNNEI. This CDR3 has 14 residues. V lost 6 bases to trimming and J lost 7 bases; unmatched junction nucleotides: 9. CDR3 in amino acids: CASRENRGRGEAFF. CDR3 nucleotide sequence: TGTGCCAGCAGAGAGAACAGGGGGCGGGGTGAAGCTTTCTTT.

The V call is TRBV9, the J call TRBJ2-5, with D perhaps matching TRBD1 (6 bases). Germline assignment: CDR1 SGDLS and CDR2 YYNGEE. This CDR3 region has 13 residues. Trimming removed 3 bases from V and 4 bases from J, with 10 bases in between. The CDR3 region is CASSAKDRETQYF. The CDR3 bases are TGTGCCAGCAGCGCCAAGGACAGAGAGACCCAGTACTTC.

This clone has just a few counts. The genes are TRBV4-2 and TRBJ2-5; a possible D gene is TRBD2 (6 bases). In germline, CDR1 is LGHNA, CDR2 YNFKEQ. With 0 bases removed from V and 5 bases from J, the gap between germline ends came to 19 bases. The CDR3 is 17 residues long. CDR3 DNA sequence: TGTGCCAGCAGCCAAGATCAGGTCACGGGGGAAGGGGAGACCCAGTACTTC. Amino acid sequence: CASSQDQVTGEGETQYF.

The genes are TRBV19 and TRBJ2-1; D is unclear. The V gene's germline CDR1 is LNHDA and CDR2 SQIVND (reference sequence). The length of the CDR3 is 13 residues. The V and J ends lost 5 bases and 12 bases respectively, with 17 bases between them. CDR3 protein: CASSRSTRMGQFF. CDR3 in DNA: TGTGCCAGTAGTCGGTCGACGCGGATGGGGCAGTTCTTC.

This chain uses TRBV9 with TRBJ2-1; TRBD2 matches 10 bases. Germline-derived CDR1 and CDR2 are SGDLS and YYNGEE. The CDR3 is 16 residues long. Losses at the gene ends were 1 base for V and 7 bases for J; bases not matched to a gene: 8. The chain's CDR3 is CASSVFSMGLANEQFF. The CDR3 nucleotides are TGTGCCAGCAGCGTATTCTCGATGGGACTAGCGAATGAGCAGTTCTTC.

The J gene is TRBJ2-7, the V gene TRBV2; maybe TRBD1 (5 bases). CDR3 size: 10 residues. Deletions cut 4 bases from V and 10 bases from J, with 8 bases between. Per germline, CDR1 SNHLY and CDR2 FYNNEI. CDR3 sequence: CASSGQSQYF. DNA for the CDR3: TGTGCCAGCAGTGGACAGAGTCAGTACTTC.

V gene TRBV30 combines with J gene TRBJ2-5; D remains unclear. Trimming took 5 bases from V and 1 from J, leaving 14 bases between them. This CDR3 region has 14 residues. Looked up from germline, CDR1 is GTSNPN and CDR2 is SVGIG (reference sequence). CDR3 amino acids: CAWGTYGGQETQYF. For the CDR3, the DNA is TGTGCCTGGGGTACCTATGGCGGCCAAGAGACCCAGTACTTC.

The genes are TRBV2 and TRBJ2-5; 7 bases line up with TRBD1. CDR1 is SNHLY, CDR2 FYNNEI, per germline. Trimming at V came to 5 bases and at J to 8 bases, leaving 11 bases not matched to a gene. This CDR3 has 14 residues. CDR3 sequence: CASSTGVTGSTQYF. The CDR3 region has the DNA TGTGCCAGCAGTACAGGGGTAACGGGTAGTACCCAGTACTTC.

The rearrangement uses TRBV6-1 and TRBJ2-7, with 9 bases fitting TRBD1. J was trimmed by 2 bases and V by 3 bases; bases with no gene match: 2. The CDR3 totals 14 residues. Germline V gives CDR1 MNHNS, CDR2 SASEGT. CDR3 DNA: TGTGCCAGCAGTGAGGGGACAGGGACCTACGAGCAGTACTTC. This codes for CASSEGTGTYEQYF.

About this clone: Other DNA sequences from this sample encode an identical CDR3 as well. The genes are TRBV5-1 and TRBJ1-5, with D hard to call. The V gene lost 0 bases and the J gene lost 1 base, with 5 bases spanning the gap. The CDR3 has 14 amino acids. Germline CDR1 is SGHRS and CDR2 is YFSETQ. CDR3 bases: TGCGCCAGCAGCTTGGGAGGGAGCAATCAGCCCCAGCATTTT. Protein sequence: CASSLGGSNQPQHF.

The chain combines TRBV5-1 with TRBJ1-1, with a tentative D call TRBD1 (5 bases). This CDR3 has 14 residues. Trimming stripped 4 bases from V and 1 base from J, with 11 bases between. CDR1 is SGHRS and CDR2 is YFSETQ in the germline V gene. The CDR3 region is CASSPETENTEAFF. The CDR3 bases are TGCGCCAGCAGCCCCGAGACAGAGAACACTGAAGCTTTCTTT.

This chain links TRBV30 with TRBJ2-5; 8 bases line up with TRBD2. With 5 bases clipped from V and 9 bases from J, the junction kept 11 bases outside the gene matches. The CDR3 is 13 amino acids. Germline values: CDR1 GTSNPN, CDR2 SVGIG (reference sequence). For the CDR3, the DNA is TGTGCCTGGGGGGCAGGGGACGGGGGGGCCCAGTACTTC. This encodes CAWGAGDGGAQYF.

The gene calls are TRBV6-1 and TRBJ1-2; a weak D match, TRBD1 (6 bases). There are 17 residues in the CDR3. V was cut by 4 bases and J by 0 bases, with 18 bases left in between. Germline CDR1 is MNHNS and CDR2 is SASEGT. The CDR3 sequence is CASSVYRANSANYGYTF. DNA of the CDR3: TGTGCCAGCAGTGTTTACAGGGCGAACTCCGCTAACTATGGCTACACCTTC.

This chain connects TRBV27 to TRBJ2-7; D may be TRBD1 (6 bases). Trimming stripped 6 bases from V and 3 bases from J, with 18 bases between. This CDR3 comprises 15 residues. Per germline, CDR1 MNHEY and CDR2 SMNVEV (reference sequence). CDR3 coding DNA: TGTGCCAGCAGCCACCTGAACAGGGTGGTCTACGAGCAGTACTTC. Protein: CASSHLNRVVYEQYF.

The rearrangement links TRBV6-1 to TRBJ1-5; 7 nucleotides agree with TRBD1. The CDR3 loop spans 17 amino acids. The junction had 16 bases not matched to a gene; V was cut back by 8 bases and J by 3 bases. Per germline, CDR1 MNHNS and CDR2 SASEGT. For the CDR3, the DNA is TGTGCCAGCCGTGCAGTTCGTCGACAGGGCCCCAATCAGCCCCAGCATTTT. This encodes CASRAVRRQGPNQPQHF.

A word on this clone: An end of the junction does not agree with germline; a read error may underlie this. The V gene is TRBV7-9, the J gene TRBJ2-7; 7 bases line up with TRBD2. CDR3 length: 14 residues. The V gene's germline CDR1 is SEHNR and CDR2 FQNEAQ (reference sequence). The CDR3 spells CSSSLSGVPHEQYF. The CDR3 DNA sequence: TGTTCCAGCAGCTTAAGCGGGGTCCCCCACGAGCAGTACTTC.

V gene TRBV2 combines with J gene TRBJ1-5, with TRBD1 matching 9 bases. Germline CDR1 reads SNHLY; CDR2 reads FYNNEI. This CDR3 has 15 residues. J gave up 1 base and V 6 bases, and 4 bases lay outside the gene matches. The DNA for the CDR3 is TGTGCCAGCAGAGCCGGGACAGGGAGCAATCAGCCCCAGCATTTT. The encoded protein is CASRAGTGSNQPQHF.

The chain joins TRBV5-1 to TRBJ2-1; 9 nucleotides line up with TRBD2. The length of the CDR3 is 18 residues. After removal of 0 bases from V and 3 bases from J, the junction contained 10 bases not matched to a gene. CDR1 is SGHRS, CDR2 YFSETQ, per germline. The CDR3 spells CASSLEGSAGGHYNEQFF. The DNA for the CDR3 is TGCGCCAGCAGCTTGGAGGGATCCGCGGGGGGGCACTACAATGAGCAGTTCTTC.

J is TRBJ1-1 and V is TRBV10-2; TRBD1 agrees at 12 bases. V shed 7 bases and J 4 bases; nucleotides not matched to a gene: 4. The CDR3 is 14 residues long. The germline gives CDR1 WSHSY, CDR2 SAAADI. The CDR3 DNA sequence: TGCGCCAGCATGGGACAGGGGGCGCCCACTGAAGCTTTCTTT. Protein product: CASMGQGAPTEAFF.

The CDR3 loop reads CASSVGPYEQYF. CDR3 bases: TGTGCCAGCAGCGTGGGGCCCTACGAGCAGTACTTC. The chain uses TRBV11-2 and TRBJ2-7, with D possibly TRBD1 on 5 matching bases. Germline lookup yields CDR1 SGHAT and CDR2 FQNNGV. This CDR3 contains 12 residues. Trimming stripped 5 bases from V and 2 bases from J, with 7 bases between.

The chain recombines TRBV5-1 with TRBJ2-3, with 7 bases that match TRBD1. The J segment lost 9 bases and the V segment lost 4 bases, leaving 11 bases of the junction unmatched. CDR3 length equals 14 residues. The germline CDR1 and CDR2 sequences are SGHRS and YFSETQ. The chain's CDR3 is CASSRVSKGATQYF. The CDR3 nucleotides read TGCGCCAGCAGCAGGGTCAGCAAGGGGGCGACGCAGTATTTT.

This clone was detected a few times. CDR3: CASSESSPAGELFF. The CDR3 coding sequence is TGCGCCAGCAGTGAGTCGAGTCCCGCCGGGGAGCTGTTTTTT. The chain recombines TRBV10-1 with TRBJ2-2; D is uncertain. This CDR3 is built from 14 residues. The V gene's germline CDR1 is WNHNN and CDR2 SYGVQD (reference sequence). The V end lost 0 bases, the J end lost 6 bases, and 8 bases lay between the germline ends.

The chain uses TRBV2 and TRBJ2-6, with 8 positions matching TRBD1. Trimming removed 4 bases from V and 2 bases from J; junction bases left unmatched: 4. Germline V gene sequence: CDR1 SNHLY, CDR2 FYNNEI. This CDR3 is 16 amino acids long. CDR3 coding DNA: TGTGCCAGCAGTGGGCAGGGGGCGGCTGGGGCCAACGTCCTGACTTTC. Translation: CASSGQGAAGANVLTF.

The chain employs TRBV10-3 and TRBJ2-4, with 7 bases aligning to TRBD1. The length of the CDR3 is 17 residues. V lost 0 bases, J lost 2 bases, and 7 bases stayed unmatched. Germline CDR1 and CDR2: ENHRY and SYGVKD. As DNA, the CDR3 is TGTGCCATCAGTGAGTCGCTGACAGGGTCGACCAAAAACATTCAGTACTTC. This translates into CAISESLTGSTKNIQYF.

This clone was seen only once. The genes are TRBV10-1 and TRBJ1-2, with 10 bases matching TRBD1. Losses at the gene ends were 11 bases for V and 4 bases for J; bases not matched to a gene: 10. This CDR3 has 14 residues. Germline V gives CDR1 WNHNN, CDR2 SYGVQD (reference sequence). The CDR3 DNA is TGCGCCGCTAAAACGGGGACAGGGGCCTATGGCTACACCTTC. This codes for CAAKTGTGAYGYTF.

This clone has only one observation. The J gene is TRBJ1-3, the V gene TRBV30; 7 bases fit TRBD1. Looked up from germline, CDR1 is GTSNPN and CDR2 is SVGIG (reference sequence). The CDR3 spans 15 residues. V lost 3 bases, J lost 0 bases, and 5 bases stayed unmatched. The CDR3 loop is CAWRGQTISGNTIYF. CDR3 sequence (DNA): TGTGCCTGGAGGGGACAGACAATCTCTGGAAACACCATATATTTT.